Sequencing of this T cell receptor beta chain was carried out in a study of OX40 agonist ivuxolimab in advanced cancers. Study context: Patients received ivuxolimab, an agonistic anti-OX40 (CD134) antibody. Three individuals attained partial responses, comprising one hepatocellular carcinoma case and two cutaneous melanoma cases. General study findings and limits: Circulating CD4+ and CD8+ T cells showed clonal expansion by week 6 at 0.1 to 3.0 mg/kg. On average, a greater number of expanded clones characterised CD8+ T cells relative to CD4+.

Between the trimmed V and J ends, which lost 5 bases and 6 bases, there was a span of 11 bases. The CDR3 has 13 amino acids. CDR1 LNHNV and CDR2 YYDKDF come from the germline V gene (reference sequence). Turning to this clone: Its antigen is currently unknown.

The method was immunoSEQ multiplex PCR; TCRdb's version includes in-frame clones alone and lacks a portion of them. Here the sample spans tens of thousands of clones, about 85% being singletons. The starting material was CD4+ or CD8+ T cells sorted from blood, obtained in a trial of the OX40 agonist ivuxolimab. The receptor's source is an adult with an advanced solid tumor such as melanoma, head and neck, liver or kidney cancer. The V call is TRBV15, the J call TRBJ2-1; D is undetermined. CDR3 nucleotides: TGTGCCACCAGCGGCCCACCCGGCAATGAGCAGTTCTTC. Its translation is CATSGPPGNEQFF.